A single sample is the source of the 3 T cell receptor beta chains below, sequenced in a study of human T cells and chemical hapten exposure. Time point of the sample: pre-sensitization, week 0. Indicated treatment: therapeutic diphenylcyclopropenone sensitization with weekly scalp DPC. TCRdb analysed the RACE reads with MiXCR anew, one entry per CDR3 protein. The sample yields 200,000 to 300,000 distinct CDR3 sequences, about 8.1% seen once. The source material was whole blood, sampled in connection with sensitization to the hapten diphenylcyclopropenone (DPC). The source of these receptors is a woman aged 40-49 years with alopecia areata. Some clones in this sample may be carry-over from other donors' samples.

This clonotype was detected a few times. The CDR3 DNA sequence: TGTGCCAGCAGTGAGCGGCAGGGGGCAACCGGGGAGCTGTTTTTT. Its protein product is CASSERQGATGELFF. This chain links TRBV2 with TRBJ2-2, with 8 bases fitting TRBD1. The germline CDR1 and CDR2 sequences are SNHLY and FYNNEI. The CDR3 runs 15 residues. V dropped 3 bases and J dropped 5; count of bases not matched to a gene: 5.

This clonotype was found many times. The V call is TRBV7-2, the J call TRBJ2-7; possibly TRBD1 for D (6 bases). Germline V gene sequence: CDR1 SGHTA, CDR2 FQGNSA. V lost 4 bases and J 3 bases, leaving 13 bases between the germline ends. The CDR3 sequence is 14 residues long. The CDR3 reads CASSSQAQGYEQYF. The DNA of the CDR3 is TGTGCCAGCAGCTCACAAGCACAGGGCTACGAGCAGTACTTC.

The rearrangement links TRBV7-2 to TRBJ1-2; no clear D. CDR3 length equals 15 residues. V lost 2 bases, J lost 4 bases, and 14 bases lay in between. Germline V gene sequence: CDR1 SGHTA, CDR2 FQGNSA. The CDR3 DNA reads TGTGCCAGCAGCTTATCGTCAGACCCGATCTATGGCTACACCTTC. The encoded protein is CASSLSSDPIYGYTF.